Below, 31 T cell receptor beta chains from the same sample are listed, as sequenced in a study of cytomegalovirus exposure and HLA in healthy donors. The PCR made use of 60 Vbeta and 13 Jbeta primers. Method: immunoSEQ multiplex PCR; TCRdb's copy keeps in-frame clones and lacks some. The sample consists of around 200,000 clones, roughly 84% of them appearing once. Sequencing input: PBMCs. These receptors were taken from a girl aged 5-17 years in good health and CMV-seronegative.

This chain joins TRBV5-4 and TRBJ2-5; TRBD1 might be the D (6 bases). The CDR3 length is 13 residues. V lost 6 bases to trimming and J lost 5 bases, with 14 bases between them. Germline V gene data show CDR1 as SGHNT and CDR2 as YYREEE (reference sequence). The CDR3: CASNTRGTETQYF. CDR3 nucleotides: TGTGCCAGCAATACCAGGGGCACGGAGACCCAGTACTTC.

V usage is TRBV19 and J usage is TRBJ1-6; TRBD1 matches 9 bases. The CDR3 sequence is 14 residues long. The junction had 3 bases not matched to a gene; V was cut back by 5 bases and J by 7 bases. Germline V CDR1 and CDR2: LNHDA, SQIVND (reference sequence). CDR3 bases: TGTGCCAGTAGTTTCGGGACAGGGAATTCACCCCTCCACTTT. Amino acid sequence: CASSFGTGNSPLHF.

The rearrangement links TRBV7-9 to TRBJ2-3, with 7 bases identical to TRBD1. Trimming cost V 5 bases and J 1 base; bases outside gene matches: 12. Germline assignment: CDR1 SEHNR and CDR2 FQNEAQ (reference sequence). This CDR3 contains 17 residues. CDR3: CASSLGQTLLGTDTQYF. For the CDR3, the DNA is TGTGCCAGCAGCCTGGGACAGACCCTCCTAGGCACAGATACGCAGTATTTT. Based on the CDR3 plus reference TRBV7-9 and TRBJ2-3, the full variable domain is DTGVSQNPRHKITKRGQNVTFRCDPISEHNRLYWYRQTLGQGPEFLTYFQNEAQLEKSRLLSDRFSAERPKGSFSTLEIQRTEQGDSAMYLCASSLGQTLLGTDTQYFGPGTRLTVL.

This clone was observed once. The chain joins TRBV6-1 to TRBJ2-3; no firm D call. The germline V gene has CDR1 MNHNS and CDR2 SASEGT. Trimming removed 2 bases from V and 4 bases from J, with 10 bases in between. The length of the CDR3 is 14 residues. The CDR3 nucleotides read TGTGCCAGCAGTGAATTACTTCGCGCAGATACGCAGTATTTT. It encodes CASSELLRADTQYF.

V gene TRBV2 combines with J gene TRBJ2-3; no reliable D call. V was clipped by 5 bases and J by 0 bases, with 9 bases between them. Germline V gene sequence: CDR1 SNHLY, CDR2 FYNNEI. CDR3 length: 14 amino acids. In nucleotides, the CDR3 is TGTGCCAGCAGTCCAGCGACTAGCACAGATACGCAGTATTTT. It is translated as CASSPATSTDTQYF.

This sequence joins TRBV5-1 and TRBJ1-1, with 7 bases fitting TRBD1. Germline CDR1 and CDR2: SGHRS and YFSETQ. The CDR3 sequence is 17 residues long. The junction had 9 bases not matched to a gene; V was cut back by 0 bases and J by 1 base. The CDR3 nucleotides read TGCGCCAGCAGCTTGGGACTACAGGGGCCCCCGAACACTGAAGCTTTCTTT. This encodes CASSLGLQGPPNTEAFF.

The chain has TRBV9 and TRBJ2-1; 7 bases are shared with TRBD1. The V gene end was trimmed by 4 bases and the J gene end by 2 bases; junction bases not matched to a gene: 9. This CDR3 is built from 16 residues. The germline V gene encodes CDR1 SGDLS and CDR2 YYNGEE. CDR3 in DNA: TGTGCCAGCAGCCTTCACAGGGGCTCGACCTACAATGAGCAGTTCTTC. This sequence encodes CASSLHRGSTYNEQFF.

V is TRBV5-1 and J is TRBJ2-7; 7 positions match TRBD1. Germline-derived CDR1 and CDR2 are SGHRS and YFSETQ. The ends lost 5 bases at V and 1 base at J; junction bases unmatched: 24. The CDR3 covers 20 residues. CDR3 amino acids: CASSPESRGKKRAKSYEQYF. In nucleotides, the CDR3 is TGCGCCAGCAGTCCGGAAAGCAGGGGGAAAAAAAGGGCGAAGTCCTACGAGCAGTACTTC.

The rearrangement links TRBV28 to TRBJ1-1, with a possible D match to TRBD1 (5 bases). The CDR3 extends over 13 amino acids. Germline V lookup: CDR1 MDHEN, CDR2 SYDVKM. Trimming left V 7 bases short and J 10 bases short, with 19 bases between. The CDR3 DNA reads as TGTGCCAGCAATCTTGGGGCCAAATTGACAGCTTTCTTT. This encodes CASNLGAKLTAFF.

In its sample, this clone was seen once. This sequence joins TRBV29-1 and TRBJ2-5; 7 nucleotides agree with TRBD1. The germline gives CDR1 SQVTM, CDR2 ANQGSEA. V shed 7 bases, J shed 1 base, and the junction held 3 bases outside the gene matches. This CDR3 contains 12 residues. The CDR3 bases are TGCAGCGCTCGACAGGGCCAAGAGACCCAGTACTTC. Translated: CSARQGQETQYF.

The chain combines TRBV20-1 with TRBJ1-1; D is unclear. The germline V and J ends were trimmed by 4 bases and 5 bases, with 8 bases remaining between them. Germline assignment: CDR1 DFQATT and CDR2 SNEGSKA (reference sequence). The CDR3 covers 11 residues. This CDR3 is CSAKTGTEAFF. The CDR3 bases are TGCAGTGCTAAGACGGGGACTGAAGCTTTCTTT.

The rearrangement links TRBV21-1 to TRBJ1-1. TRBV21-1 constitutes a pseudogene. The CDR3 is 17 amino acids. Written as DNA, the CDR3 is TGTGCCAGCAGCAAAGAGCCAGGGTGGGGGGAGAACACTGAAGCTTTCTTT. It translates to CASSKEPGWGENTEAFF.

The gene calls are TRBV9 and TRBJ2-1, with D maybe TRBD2 (6 bases). This CDR3 region has 12 residues. Trimming took 4 bases from V and 8 from J, leaving 10 bases between them. Germline-derived CDR1 and CDR2 are SGDLS and YYNGEE. CDR3 sequence: CASSPGEHEQFF. In nucleotides, the CDR3 is TGTGCCAGCAGCCCGGGGGAGCATGAGCAGTTCTTC.

CDR3 bases: TGTGCCAGCAGCTTAGCCCCCTCAGGATCTGGAAACACCATATATTTT. This codes for CASSLAPSGSGNTIYF. The chain couples TRBV7-8 to TRBJ1-3; D is ambiguous. Deletions cut 0 bases from V and 1 base from J, with 10 bases between. The CDR3 sequence is 16 residues long. CDR1 SGHVS and CDR2 FQNEAQ come from the germline V gene.

V and J are TRBV30 and TRBJ1-5; a possible D gene is TRBD1 (5 bases). The CDR3 is 13 residues long. The V end lost 2 bases, the J end lost 6 bases, and 11 bases lay between the germline ends. Germline CDR1 GTSNPN, CDR2 SVGIG (reference sequence). In DNA, the CDR3 is TGTGCCTGGAGTTCAGGGTGGTTTCAGCCCCAGCATTTT. It is translated as CAWSSGWFQPQHF.

The chain uses TRBV28 and TRBJ1-2, with 8 bases lining up with TRBD1. V lost 3 bases to trimming and J lost 8 bases; unmatched junction nucleotides: 5. Germline values: CDR1 MDHEN, CDR2 SYDVKM. The CDR3 has 13 residues. As DNA, the CDR3 is TGTGCCAGCAGTTTGGCAGGGGGCAGCGGCTACACCTTC. This translates into CASSLAGGSGYTF.

The gene calls are TRBV5-4 and TRBJ1-1, with 9 bases identical to TRBD1. Germline lookup yields CDR1 SGHNT and CDR2 YYREEE (reference sequence). The CDR3 runs to 15 residues. The V gene end was trimmed by 4 bases and the J gene end by 1 base; junction bases not matched to a gene: 5. In DNA form, the CDR3 reads TGTGCCAGCAGCCAAGGACAGGGGAGGAACACTGAAGCTTTCTTT. Its translation is CASSQGQGRNTEAFF.

The V gene is TRBV28, the J gene TRBJ1-2; D is uncertain. Germline V lookup: CDR1 MDHEN, CDR2 SYDVKM. This CDR3 is built from 15 residues. The V end lost 1 base, the J end lost 6 bases, and 15 bases lay between the germline ends. The CDR3 protein is CASSLLGSSFHGYTF. CDR3 nucleotides: TGTGCCAGCAGTTTATTGGGCAGCTCCTTTCATGGCTACACCTTC.

The gene calls are TRBV14 and TRBJ2-1; 7 nucleotides match TRBD2. V shed 0 bases, J shed 14 bases, and the junction held 7 bases outside the gene matches. The CDR3 covers 13 residues. Germline CDR1 reads SGHDN; CDR2 reads FVKESK. The CDR3 DNA sequence: TGTGCCAGCAGCCAAGATCCCTGGGGGGGGGAGTTCTTC. Translated: CASSQDPWGGEFF.

V gene TRBV2 combines with J gene TRBJ1-4, with 8 bases identical to TRBD1. Germline V gives CDR1 SNHLY, CDR2 FYNNEI. The CDR3 totals 15 residues. The trim removed 5 bases at V and 7 bases at J, leaving 9 bases unmatched. Here the CDR3 reads CASSPQGARSEKLFF. CDR3 nucleotide sequence: TGTGCCAGCAGTCCCCAGGGGGCCAGGAGTGAAAAACTGTTTTTT.

V usage is TRBV10-3 and J usage is TRBJ2-3; TRBD1 aligns across 8 bases. The CDR3 runs 18 residues. Germline CDR1 and CDR2: ENHRY and SYGVKD. The trim removed 5 bases at V and 1 base at J, leaving 14 bases unmatched. The CDR3 nucleotides are TGTGCCATCAGTTCCCTCGGAGGACAGGGAGCCGGCACAGATACGCAGTATTTT. Translation gives CAISSLGGQGAGTDTQYF.

CDR3 residues: CSARRFYEQYF. The CDR3 region has the DNA TGCAGTGCGAGACGGTTTTACGAGCAGTACTTC. The chain links TRBV20-1 to TRBJ2-7, with D unresolved. The germline V gene encodes CDR1 DFQATT and CDR2 SNEGSKA (reference sequence). The CDR3 length is 11 residues. Between the trimmed V and J ends, which lost 6 bases and 4 bases, there was a span of 10 bases.

This rearrangement joins TRBV25-1 to TRBJ1-2; 12 positions match TRBD1. Per the germline V gene, CDR1 is MGHDK and CDR2 is SYGVNS. The junction had 10 bases not matched to a gene; V was cut back by 0 bases and J by 8 bases. The CDR3 contains 17 residues. The CDR3: CASSEYGTGQGARGYTF. DNA of the CDR3: TGTGCCAGCAGTGAATATGGGACGGGACAGGGGGCGCGAGGCTACACCTTC.

The gene calls are TRBV11-2 and TRBJ2-7, with D perhaps matching TRBD1 (6 bases). This CDR3 contains 14 residues. Trimming pared 5 bases from V and 7 bases from J, leaving 18 bases between. The germline V gene encodes CDR1 SGHAT and CDR2 FQNNGV. CDR3 residues: CASSPPGHRREQYF. Written as DNA, the CDR3 is TGTGCCAGCAGCCCTCCGGGACATCGTCGGGAGCAGTACTTC. The full variable domain, completed using reference TRBV11-2 and TRBJ2-7, is EAGVAQSPRYKIIEKRQSVAFWCNPISGHATLYWYQQILGQGPKLLIQFQNNGVVDDSQLPKDRFSAERLKGVDSTLKIQPAKLEDSAVYLCASSPPGHRREQYFGPGTRLTVT.

This clone was seen more than once but under ten times. The V call is TRBV6-1, the J call TRBJ2-7, with 7 nucleotides matching TRBD1. With 7 bases clipped from V and 2 bases from J, the junction kept 11 bases outside the gene matches. In germline, CDR1 is MNHNS, CDR2 SASEGT. The CDR3 is 15 residues long. CDR3 sequence: CASIDLVTGTYEQYF. As DNA, the CDR3 is TGTGCCAGCATTGATTTGGTGACAGGGACCTACGAGCAGTACTTC.

The V gene is TRBV27, the J gene TRBJ1-5; D might be TRBD1 (6 bases). CDR1 MNHEY and CDR2 SMNVEV come from the germline V gene (reference sequence). Trimming shortened V by 2 bases and J by 3 bases, and 20 bases separated the two germline ends. CDR3 length: 18 residues. CDR3 protein: CASSLRLGGQTHNQPQHF. CDR3 bases: TGTGCCAGCAGTTTAAGGCTCGGTGGACAGACCCACAATCAGCCCCAGCATTTT.

The chain is built from TRBV7-2 and TRBJ1-1; 9 bases line up with TRBD1. The CDR3 contains 15 residues. V gave up 6 bases and J gave up 0 bases; unmatched junction bases: 5. Germline CDR1 and CDR2: SGHTA and FQGNSA. CDR3 in DNA: TGTGCCAGCAGGGACAGGGGAGGGGTGAACACTGAAGCTTTCTTT. Residues: CASRDRGGVNTEAFF.

The chain joins TRBV29-1 to TRBJ2-1; TRBD2 aligns across 11 bases. The germline V gene has CDR1 SQVTM and CDR2 ANQGSEA. The CDR3 sequence is 14 residues long. Trimming cost V 4 bases and J 6 bases; bases outside gene matches: 5. CDR3: CSVVGTSGFNEQFF. CDR3 sequence (DNA): TGCAGCGTTGTCGGGACTAGCGGATTCAATGAGCAGTTCTTC.

The CDR3 here is CASSPEVSANYGYTF. In DNA form, the CDR3 reads TGTGCCAGCAGCCCCGAAGTCAGCGCTAACTATGGCTACACCTTC. This chain uses TRBV7-2 with TRBJ1-2; D call uncertain. Per germline, CDR1 SGHTA and CDR2 FQGNSA. V lost 5 bases and J 0 bases, leaving 13 bases between the germline ends. The CDR3 runs to 15 residues.

The chain joins TRBV19 to TRBJ1-2, with D tentatively TRBD1 (5 bases). Germline CDR1 LNHDA, CDR2 SQIVND (reference sequence). CDR3 length: 14 amino acids. With 5 bases removed from V and 5 bases from J, the gap between germline ends came to 15 bases. The CDR3 DNA reads as TGTGCCAGTAGTGCAGCAGGGATGGGGTATGGCTACACCTTC. It codes for CASSAAGMGYGYTF. The whole variable domain, remainder taken from reference TRBV19 and TRBJ1-2, is DGGITQSPKYLFRKEGQNVTLSCEQNLNHDAMYWYRQDPGQGLRLIYYSQIVNDFQKGDIAEGYSVSREKKESFPLTVTSAQKNPTAFYLCASSAAGMGYGYTFGSGTRLTVV.

The J gene is TRBJ1-3, the V gene TRBV5-6, with D unresolved. The germline gives CDR1 SGHDT, CDR2 YYEEEE. The length of the CDR3 is 15 residues. V was cut by 3 bases and J by 0 bases, with 10 bases left in between. The CDR3 loop is CASSSVTSSGNTIYF. CDR3 DNA: TGTGCCAGCAGCTCAGTCACTAGCTCTGGAAACACCATATATTTT.